The 20 T cell receptor beta chains below were found in one sample sequenced in a study of shared clonotypes between healthy human individuals. Generated by immunoSEQ multiplex PCR, the TCRdb table keeps only in-frame clones and is missing some. Found here are more than 2 million clones, approximately 96% of them singletons; the top ten hold around 0.13%. Sequencing was carried out using naive CD4+ T cells sorted from blood. Noted subset: CD45RA+ positively selected. The receptors come from a man between 18 and 29 years old in good health.

The rearrangement joins TRBV2 to TRBJ2-7, with a possible D match to TRBD1 (5 bases). With 4 bases removed from V and 5 bases from J, the gap between germline ends came to 9 bases. The germline V gene encodes CDR1 SNHLY and CDR2 FYNNEI. The CDR3 spans 12 residues. CDR3 sequence (DNA): TGTGCCAGCAGTGTGCAGGGCCACGAGCAGTACTTC. This codes for CASSVQGHEQYF.

The V gene is TRBV28, the J gene TRBJ1-1; a weak D match, TRBD1 (6 bases). The CDR3 loop spans 14 amino acids. The V end lost 7 bases, the J end lost 4 bases, and 16 bases lay between the germline ends. Per germline, CDR1 MDHEN and CDR2 SYDVKM. CDR3: CASTLGGSSTEAFF. CDR3 DNA: TGTGCCAGCACCCTGGGGGGCAGTAGCACTGAAGCTTTCTTT.

As regards this clone: At the DNA level, this CDR3 is encoded by other sequences in the same sample as well. The chain combines TRBV9 with TRBJ2-3; D is possibly TRBD2 (6 bases). Trimming took 0 bases from V and 3 from J, leaving 8 bases between them. The CDR3 is 14 residues long. The germline CDR1 and CDR2 sequences are SGDLS and YYNGEE. The DNA for the CDR3 is TGTGCCAGCAGCGTAGCGGGGGTGACAGATACGCAGTATTTT. As protein: CASSVAGVTDTQYF.

V usage is TRBV28 and J usage is TRBJ2-1, with 7 bases fitting TRBD2. The germline gives CDR1 MDHEN, CDR2 SYDVKM. The CDR3 is 13 residues long. Trimming removed 8 bases from V and 5 bases from J; junction bases left unmatched: 6. The CDR3 here is CASGRGEDNEQFF. For the CDR3, the DNA is TGTGCCAGCGGGAGGGGTGAGGACAATGAGCAGTTCTTC.

The rearrangement uses TRBV11-2 and TRBJ2-7; 7 nucleotides align to TRBD1. Looked up from germline, CDR1 is SGHAT and CDR2 is FQNNGV. V trimming: 6 bases; J trimming: 1 base; junction bases outside the gene matches: 9. The CDR3 is 15 amino acids. In DNA form, the CDR3 reads TGTGCCAGCAGACCTACAGGGGTCGGATCCTACGAGCAGTACTTC. Translated: CASRPTGVGSYEQYF.

The chain carries TRBV9 and TRBJ2-7, with TRBD1 as a possible D gene (7 bases). The CDR3 length is 15 residues. V dropped 4 bases and J dropped 5 bases, with 19 bases sitting between them. The germline V gene has CDR1 SGDLS and CDR2 YYNGEE. The CDR3 DNA sequence: TGTGCCAGCAGCACCCAGGGGGGAACAGGCCACGAGCAGTACTTC. It codes for CASSTQGGTGHEQYF.

The chain combines TRBV5-1 with TRBJ2-5; D is undetermined. Germline V CDR1 and CDR2: SGHRS, YFSETQ. The V end was cut by 0 bases, the J end by 5 bases, with 11 bases between. The CDR3 sequence is 14 residues long. The CDR3 nucleotides read TGCGCCAGCAGCTTGGTGGCAGCCGAGGAGACCCAGTACTTC. It translates to CASSLVAAEETQYF.

V is TRBV27 and J is TRBJ2-1; TRBD2 aligns across 8 bases. V shed 6 bases and J 3 bases; nucleotides not matched to a gene: 4. The CDR3 loop spans 14 amino acids. Per germline, CDR1 MNHEY and CDR2 SMNVEV (reference sequence). The CDR3 loop is CASRSSGLYNEQFF. For the CDR3, the DNA is TGTGCCAGCAGGTCTAGCGGGCTCTACAATGAGCAGTTCTTC.

The chain links TRBV5-1 to TRBJ2-2; 11 bases agree with TRBD1. The germline CDR1 and CDR2 sequences are SGHRS and YFSETQ. The CDR3 extends over 16 amino acids. The J segment lost 0 bases and the V segment lost 6 bases, leaving 4 bases of the junction unmatched. The CDR3 sequence is CASTLGQGANTGELFF. The CDR3 coding sequence is TGCGCCAGCACCCTGGGACAGGGGGCGAACACCGGGGAGCTGTTTTTT.

The V call is TRBV11-2, the J call TRBJ2-1; 10 nucleotides line up with TRBD1. This CDR3 comprises 15 residues. The junction had 8 bases not matched to a gene; V was cut back by 5 bases and J by 7 bases. Looked up from germline, CDR1 is SGHAT and CDR2 is FQNNGV. CDR3 bases: TGTGCCAGCAGCGGGGACAGGGGCTCTTGGAATGAGCAGTTCTTC. Its translation: CASSGDRGSWNEQFF.

J is TRBJ1-6 and V is TRBV6-1; D is undetermined. CDR1 is MNHNS, CDR2 SASEGT, per germline. The CDR3 totals 15 residues. Trimming left V 6 bases short and J 0 bases short, with 9 bases between. The CDR3 DNA reads as TGTGCCAGCAGCCGAGAGATCTCCTATAATTCACCCCTCCACTTT. This encodes CASSREISYNSPLHF.

The V gene is TRBV30, the J gene TRBJ2-3; 7 bases agree with TRBD1. V shed 0 bases, J shed 1 base, and the junction held 13 bases outside the gene matches. CDR3 length equals 18 residues. Germline CDR1 is GTSNPN and CDR2 is SVGIG (reference sequence). The CDR3 is CAWSVWARGHPRTDTQYF. CDR3 sequence (DNA): TGTGCCTGGAGTGTCTGGGCTAGGGGGCATCCACGCACAGATACGCAGTATTTT.

The chain has TRBV28 and TRBJ2-7; 7 positions agree with TRBD2. Trimming removed 0 bases from V and 0 bases from J; junction bases left unmatched: 14. The CDR3 has 19 residues. Germline V gene data show CDR1 as MDHEN and CDR2 as SYDVKM. DNA for the CDR3: TGTGCCAGCAGTTTATGGTCCGTAGTCGGGGAGGGAATCTCCTACGAGCAGTACTTC. Its translation is CASSLWSVVGEGISYEQYF.

Points on this clone: The identical CDR3 is also encoded by other nucleotide sequences in the sample. The V call is TRBV7-2, the J call TRBJ2-3, with TRBD2 matching 9 bases. J was trimmed by 0 bases and V by 6 bases; bases with no gene match: 4. The length of the CDR3 is 15 residues. CDR1 SGHTA and CDR2 FQGNSA come from the germline V gene. The CDR3 region is CASSSSGISTDTQYF. For the CDR3, the DNA is TGTGCCAGCAGTTCTAGCGGGATCAGCACAGATACGCAGTATTTT.

The chain uses TRBV7-9 and TRBJ1-2, with 7 bases lining up with TRBD1. Trimming cost V 3 bases and J 3 bases; bases outside gene matches: 4. The CDR3 is made up of 14 amino acids. The germline V gene encodes CDR1 SEHNR and CDR2 FQNEAQ (reference sequence). CDR3 bases: TGTGCCAGCAGCTTTACAGGGGATTACTATGGCTACACCTTC. Its protein is CASSFTGDYYGYTF.

The genes are TRBV7-2 and TRBJ2-7; TRBD2 aligns across 8 bases. Germline V gene lookup returns CDR1 SGHTA and CDR2 FQGNSA. With V trimmed by 5 bases and J by 4 bases, 10 bases remained unmatched. The CDR3 is made up of 15 amino acids. CDR3 protein: CASSPSATSVYEQYF. DNA of the CDR3: TGTGCCAGCAGCCCCTCGGCGACTAGCGTATACGAGCAGTACTTC.

As to this clone: A read error may account for a junction end that differs from germline. This rearrangement joins TRBV5-6 to TRBJ2-7; 7 bases fit TRBD1. CDR1 is SGHDT and CDR2 is YYEEEE in the germline V gene. The CDR3 has 13 amino acids. The CDR3 loop is CASSNRGTKREVF. In DNA, the CDR3 is TGTGCCAGCAGCAACAGGGGAACTAAGCGCGAGGTCTTC.

V and J are TRBV4-2 and TRBJ2-7; possible D gene TRBD2, 6 bases. The CDR3 consists of 17 residues. Germline loops: CDR1 LGHNA, CDR2 YNFKEQ. V lost 0 bases and J 0 bases, leaving 15 bases between the germline ends. The CDR3 loop reads CASSQDSVRGTSYEQYF. For the CDR3, the DNA is TGTGCCAGCAGCCAAGATTCTGTTCGGGGGACCTCCTACGAGCAGTACTTC.

V usage is TRBV19 and J usage is TRBJ1-5, with D unclear. Trimming stripped 5 bases from V and 7 bases from J, with 18 bases between. Germline CDR1 LNHDA, CDR2 SQIVND (reference sequence). The CDR3 loop spans 15 amino acids. CDR3 sequence (DNA): TGTGCCAGTAGTCCCGTGGGCACCCCAAGGCAGCCCCAGCATTTT. Translation: CASSPVGTPRQPQHF.

The rearrangement uses TRBV7-2 and TRBJ2-7; 13 positions match TRBD2. Germline lookup yields CDR1 SGHTA and CDR2 FQGNSA. Trimming removed 2 bases from V and 6 bases from J; junction bases left unmatched: 7. The length of the CDR3 is 16 residues. The CDR3 region has the DNA TGTGCCAGCAGCTTAACCCCCGGACTAGCGGGGGTCGAGCAGTACTTC. Encoded protein: CASSLTPGLAGVEQYF.